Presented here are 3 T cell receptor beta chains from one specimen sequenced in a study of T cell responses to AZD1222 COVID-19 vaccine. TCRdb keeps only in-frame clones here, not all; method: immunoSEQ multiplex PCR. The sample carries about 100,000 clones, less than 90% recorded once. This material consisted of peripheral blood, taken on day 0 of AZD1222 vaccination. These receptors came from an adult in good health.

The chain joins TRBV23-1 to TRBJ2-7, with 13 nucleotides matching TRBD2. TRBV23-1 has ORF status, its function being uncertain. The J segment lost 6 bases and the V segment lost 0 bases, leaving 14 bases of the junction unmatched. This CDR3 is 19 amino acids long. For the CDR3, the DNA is TGCGCCAGCAGTCAATCCCGGACTAGCGGGAGTGATCGATCGTTCGAGCAGTACTTC. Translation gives CASSQSRTSGSDRSFEQYF.

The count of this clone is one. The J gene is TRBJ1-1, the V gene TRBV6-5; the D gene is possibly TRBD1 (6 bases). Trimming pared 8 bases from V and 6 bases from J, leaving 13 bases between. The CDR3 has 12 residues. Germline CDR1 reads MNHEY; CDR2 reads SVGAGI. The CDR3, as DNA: TGTGCCAGCTCTGTCAGGGGCGCTGAAGCTTTCTTT. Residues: CASSVRGAEAFF.

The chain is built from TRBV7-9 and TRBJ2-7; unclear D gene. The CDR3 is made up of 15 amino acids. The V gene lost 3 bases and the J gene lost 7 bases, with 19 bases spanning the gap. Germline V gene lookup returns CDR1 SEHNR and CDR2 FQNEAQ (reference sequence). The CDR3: CASSFPRAALGEQYF. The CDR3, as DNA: TGTGCCAGCAGCTTCCCTCGCGCGGCCCTCGGAGAGCAGTACTTC.